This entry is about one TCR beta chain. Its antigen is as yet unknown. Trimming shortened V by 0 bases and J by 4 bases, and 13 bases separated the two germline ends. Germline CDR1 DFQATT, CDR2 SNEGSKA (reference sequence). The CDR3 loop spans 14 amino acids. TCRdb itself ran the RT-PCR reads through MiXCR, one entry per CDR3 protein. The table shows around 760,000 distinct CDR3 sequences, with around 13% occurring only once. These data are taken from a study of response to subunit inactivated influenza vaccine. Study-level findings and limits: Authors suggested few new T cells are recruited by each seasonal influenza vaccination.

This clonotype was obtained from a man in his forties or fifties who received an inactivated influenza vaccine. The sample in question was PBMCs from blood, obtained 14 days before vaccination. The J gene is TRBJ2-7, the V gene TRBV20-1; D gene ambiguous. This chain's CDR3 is CSARDLQGRYEQYF. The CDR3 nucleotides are TGCAGTGCTAGAGATCTTCAAGGGCGGTACGAGCAGTACTTC.